This TCR beta chain was recorded in a study of T cells in localized non-small cell lung cancer. Generated by immunoSEQ multiplex PCR, the TCRdb table keeps only in-frame clones and is missing some. The table includes about 6,800 clones, roughly half detected once. Per the germline V gene, CDR1 is SGHRS and CDR2 is YFSETQ. The trim removed 5 bases at V and 3 bases at J, leaving 6 bases unmatched. The CDR3 covers 14 residues. The sequences come from lymph node tissue, collected before any cancer treatment. The chain recombines TRBV5-1 with TRBJ2-7; 9 bases align to TRBD1. The TCR comes from a man between 40 and 70 years old with stage I lung adenocarcinoma. The DNA of the CDR3 is TGCGCCAGCAGGGAACAGGGGGCTAGCTACGAGCAGTACTTC. Translating it yields CASREQGASYEQYF.